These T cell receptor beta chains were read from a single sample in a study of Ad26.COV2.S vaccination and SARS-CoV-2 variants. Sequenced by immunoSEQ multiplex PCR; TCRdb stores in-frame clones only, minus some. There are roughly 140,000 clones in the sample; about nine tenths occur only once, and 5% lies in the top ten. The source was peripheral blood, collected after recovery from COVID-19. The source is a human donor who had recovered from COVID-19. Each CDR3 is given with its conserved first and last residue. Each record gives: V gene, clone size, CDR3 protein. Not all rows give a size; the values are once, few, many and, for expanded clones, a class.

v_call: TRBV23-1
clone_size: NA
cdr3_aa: CASSQGTGMPNEQYF

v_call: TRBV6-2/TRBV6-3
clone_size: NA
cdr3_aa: CASSWAEEGVNQPQHF

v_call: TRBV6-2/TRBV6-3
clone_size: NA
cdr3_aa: CASSLQVLQPQHF

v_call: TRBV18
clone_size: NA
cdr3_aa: CASSPSQDHGYTF

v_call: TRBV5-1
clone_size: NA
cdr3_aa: CASRSSGSYDGNYGYTF

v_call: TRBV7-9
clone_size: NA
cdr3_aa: CASSPHSTAAWGYTF

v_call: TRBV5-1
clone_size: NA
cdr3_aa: CASSLGAVAGHIGYTF

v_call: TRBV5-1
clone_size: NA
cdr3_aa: CASSLNWNDGEQFF

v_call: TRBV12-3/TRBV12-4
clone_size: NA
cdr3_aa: CASSLRGTDTQYF

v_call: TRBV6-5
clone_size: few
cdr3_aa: CASRGHGGYTF

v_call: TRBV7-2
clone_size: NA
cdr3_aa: CASSLDRVQPQHF

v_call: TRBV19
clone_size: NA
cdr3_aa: CAGDRGGHGYGYTF

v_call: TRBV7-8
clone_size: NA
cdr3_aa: CASSLLQGAYTF

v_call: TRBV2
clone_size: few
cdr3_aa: CASSDGDSNQPQHF

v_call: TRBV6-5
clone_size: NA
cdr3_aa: CASRGTDSYEQYF

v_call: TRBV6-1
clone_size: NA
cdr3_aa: CASSERWERKLFF

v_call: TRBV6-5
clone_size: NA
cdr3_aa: CASSYAGGGNQPQHF

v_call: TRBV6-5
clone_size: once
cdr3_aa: CASSNRDRAGYTF

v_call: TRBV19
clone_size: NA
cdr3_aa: CASSVASGQYYEQYF

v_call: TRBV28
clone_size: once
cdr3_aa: CASSLQGAPRAFF

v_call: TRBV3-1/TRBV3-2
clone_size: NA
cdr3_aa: CASSQDVPTNTGELFF

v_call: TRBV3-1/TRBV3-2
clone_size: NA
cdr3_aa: CASSQGFEQYF

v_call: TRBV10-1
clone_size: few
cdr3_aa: CASSEPGTGGNTGELFF

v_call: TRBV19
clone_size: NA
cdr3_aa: CASSPPAPEAFF

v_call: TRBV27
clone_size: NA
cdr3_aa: CASRGVLTDTQYF

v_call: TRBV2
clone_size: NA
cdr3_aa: CASGRGGNQPQHF

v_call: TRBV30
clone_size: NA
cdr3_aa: CAVQFLAGVYNEQFF